The 10 T cell receptor beta chains below come from one sample, sequenced in a study of blood T cells in healthy people across ages. A second roughly 7 to 12 cycle PCR used barcoded and J-beta primers. From the 5' RACE reads, TCRdb called clonotypes with MiXCR, one entry per CDR3 protein. The sample includes about 1.5 million distinct CDR3 sequences, 42% of them seen just once. Sequenced input: blood. The origin of the receptors is a woman under 30 in good health.

This clonotype has more than one count but fewer than ten. CDR3 protein: CASRGTSQFF. In DNA form, the CDR3 reads TGTGCCAGCAGAGGGACTAGTCAGTTCTTC. The chain recombines TRBV6-1 with TRBJ2-1, with 8 positions matching TRBD2. CDR1 and CDR2 (germline): MNHNS, SASEGT. After removal of 6 bases from V and 13 bases from J, the junction contained 2 bases not matched to a gene. This CDR3 is 10 amino acids long.

This clonotype was observed a handful of times. The CDR3 coding sequence is TGCAGCGTTGAAGGACAGCAGAACACTGAAGCTTTCTTT. This codes for CSVEGQQNTEAFF. The chain carries TRBV29-1 and TRBJ1-1; a weak D match, TRBD1 (5 bases). Trimming pared 1 base from V and 1 base from J, leaving 7 bases between. The germline V gene encodes CDR1 SQVTM and CDR2 ANQGSEA. The CDR3 covers 13 residues.

The gene calls are TRBV11-2 and TRBJ2-1; possibly TRBD1 for D (6 bases). Germline V gene sequence: CDR1 SGHAT, CDR2 FQNNGV. The CDR3 spans 14 residues. Trimming removed 3 bases at V and 7 bases at J, with 13 bases between. The CDR3 nucleotides are TGTGCCAGCAGCTTGATCGACAGGCAAAATGAGCAGTTCTTC. It codes for CASSLIDRQNEQFF.

This chain joins TRBV2 and TRBJ1-6; D unclear. The CDR3 extends over 15 amino acids. CDR1 is SNHLY, CDR2 FYNNEI, per germline. Between the trimmed V and J ends, which lost 6 bases and 8 bases, there was a span of 17 bases. CDR3 DNA: TGTGCCAGCAGCCCAGAGGGCAGAAGCCATTCACCCCTCCACTTT. This translates into CASSPEGRSHSPLHF.

The chain has TRBV20-1 and TRBJ2-3; 11 bases are a match to TRBD2. The V and J ends lost 4 bases and 8 bases, in that order; junction bases with no gene match: 11. This CDR3 has 15 amino acids. Germline V lookup: CDR1 DFQATT, CDR2 SNEGSKA (reference sequence). CDR3 in amino acids: CSATELAGAPSTQYF. CDR3 in DNA: TGCAGTGCTACCGAACTAGCGGGAGCGCCGAGTACGCAGTATTTT.

This clonotype turned up a few times. The chain links TRBV27 to TRBJ2-3; TRBD2 matches at 9 bases. This CDR3 spans 17 amino acids. The V gene end was trimmed by 1 base and the J gene end by 2 bases; junction bases not matched to a gene: 7. Germline CDR1 and CDR2: MNHEY and SMNVEV (reference sequence). CDR3 amino acids: CASSLLSAGGVTDTQYF. CDR3 bases: TGTGCCAGCAGTTTATTGTCAGCGGGGGGCGTCACAGATACGCAGTATTTT.

The rearrangement uses TRBV18 and TRBJ2-3, with D hard to call. The CDR3 has 14 amino acids. CDR1 and CDR2 from the germline V gene are KGHSH and LQKENI. The V gene lost 3 bases and the J gene lost 3 bases, with 10 bases spanning the gap. In DNA, the CDR3 is TGTGCCAGCTCACCCCAAACCCATACAGATACGCAGTATTTT. It specifies CASSPQTHTDTQYF.

This clonotype was seen a handful of times. J is TRBJ1-2 and V is TRBV12-5; D gene ambiguous. The V end lost 5 bases, the J end lost 8 bases, and 21 bases lay between the germline ends. CDR3 length equals 15 residues. The germline gives CDR1 LGHNT, CDR2 FRNRAP. This CDR3 reads CASGPVRQPMAGYTF. CDR3 DNA: TGTGCTAGTGGTCCTGTTCGGCAGCCCATGGCGGGCTACACCTTC.

CDR3 region: CASSRGEQGREKLFF. As DNA, the CDR3 is TGTGCCAGCAGCAGAGGAGAGCAGGGGCGTGAAAAACTGTTTTTT. The chain recombines TRBV7-2 with TRBJ1-4, with D possibly matching TRBD1 (6 bases). The CDR3 contains 15 residues. With 5 bases removed from V and 7 bases from J, the gap between germline ends came to 17 bases. CDR1 is SGHTA and CDR2 is FQGNSA in the germline V gene.

The rearrangement links TRBV6-5 to TRBJ1-5; tentatively, D is TRBD1 (5 bases). The germline gives CDR1 MNHEY, CDR2 SVGAGI. This CDR3 is 15 amino acids long. Trimming removed 4 bases at V and 7 bases at J, with 17 bases between. CDR3: CASSLSGQGSQPQHF. CDR3 nucleotide sequence: TGTGCCAGCAGTTTATCTGGGCAGGGCAGCCAGCCCCAGCATTTT.